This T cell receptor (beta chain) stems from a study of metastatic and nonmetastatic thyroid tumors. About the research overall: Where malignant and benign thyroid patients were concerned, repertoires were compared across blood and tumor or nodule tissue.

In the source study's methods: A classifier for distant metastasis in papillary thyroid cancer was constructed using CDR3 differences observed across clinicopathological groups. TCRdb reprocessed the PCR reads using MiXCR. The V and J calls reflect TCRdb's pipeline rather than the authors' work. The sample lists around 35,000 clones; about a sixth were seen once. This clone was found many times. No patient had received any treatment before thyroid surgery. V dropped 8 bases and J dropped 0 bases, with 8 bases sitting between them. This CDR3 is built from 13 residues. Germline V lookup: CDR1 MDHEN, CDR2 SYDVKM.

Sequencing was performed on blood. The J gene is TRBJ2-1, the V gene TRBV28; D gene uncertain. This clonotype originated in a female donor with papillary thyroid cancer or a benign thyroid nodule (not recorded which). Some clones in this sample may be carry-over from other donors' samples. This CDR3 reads CASLTSSYNEQFF. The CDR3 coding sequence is TGTGCCAGCCTGACGAGCTCCTACAATGAGCAGTTCTTC.